Below are 13 T cell receptor beta chains sequenced from a single sample in a study of shared clonotypes between healthy human individuals. The method was immunoSEQ multiplex PCR; TCRdb's version includes in-frame clones alone and lacks a portion of them. The repertoire holds 550,000 to 850,000 clones, with over 55% as singletons. Material for sequencing was memory CD4+ T cells sorted from blood. As to subset: CD45RA-negative fraction. The receptors stem from a woman in her twenties or thirties in good health.

The chain has TRBV7-9 and TRBJ2-2; 9 nucleotides line up with TRBD2. Losses at the gene ends were 5 bases for V and 5 bases for J; bases not matched to a gene: 12. Germline lookup yields CDR1 SEHNR and CDR2 FQNEAQ (reference sequence). The CDR3 spans 17 residues. The CDR3 spells CASSPSAGGRETGELFF. Here the CDR3 DNA reads TGTGCCAGCAGCCCATCGGCGGGAGGGCGGGAAACCGGGGAGCTGTTTTTT. The full variable domain, with the rest looked up from reference TRBV7-9 and TRBJ2-2, is DTGVSQNPRHKITKRGQNVTFRCDPISEHNRLYWYRQTLGQGPEFLTYFQNEAQLEKSRLLSDRFSAERPKGSFSTLEIQRTEQGDSAMYLCASSPSAGGRETGELFFGEGSRLTVL.

CDR3 residues: CASSSQGPGGYTF. As DNA, the CDR3 is TGTGCCAGCAGCTCGCAGGGGCCCGGGGGCTACACCTTC. The chain has TRBV7-3 and TRBJ1-2, with D perhaps matching TRBD1 (6 bases). The germline V gene encodes CDR1 SGHTA and CDR2 FQGTGA. The CDR3 loop spans 13 amino acids. V lost 4 bases and J lost 8, with 14 bases in between. The whole variable domain, remainder taken from reference TRBV7-3 and TRBJ1-2, is GAGVSQTPSNKVTEKGKYVELRCDPISGHTALYWYRQSLGQGPEFLIYFQGTGAADDSGLPNDRFFAVRPEGSVSTLKIQRTERGDSAVYLCASSSQGPGGYTFGSGTRLTVV.

CDR3 amino acids: CASRTGTSGSGELFF. DNA of the CDR3: TGTGCCAGCAGAACCGGGACTAGCGGGAGCGGGGAGCTGTTTTTT. This chain links TRBV2 with TRBJ2-2, with 14 bases aligning to TRBD2. This CDR3 spans 15 amino acids. V trimming: 6 bases; J trimming: 7 bases; junction bases outside the gene matches: 4. CDR1 is SNHLY and CDR2 is FYNNEI in the germline V gene.

The chain has TRBV19 and TRBJ2-1, with D unclear. Trimming cost V 9 bases and J 3 bases, with 12 bases left between them. The length of the CDR3 is 13 residues. From germline, CDR1 is LNHDA and CDR2 SQIVND (reference sequence). This chain's CDR3 is CASRDFSYNEQFF. The CDR3 nucleotides are TGTGCCAGCCGAGACTTCAGCTACAATGAGCAGTTCTTC.

This clone has a handful of counts. The CDR3: CASSELAGVPGELFF. The CDR3 DNA reads TGTGCCAGCAGTGAGCTAGCGGGAGTCCCCGGGGAGCTGTTTTTT. J is TRBJ2-2 and V is TRBV2, with 10 bases fitting TRBD2. CDR1 is SNHLY and CDR2 is FYNNEI in the germline V gene. The V segment lost 3 bases and the J segment 6 bases; nucleotides outside the gene matches: 4. The CDR3 is 15 amino acids.

As concerns this clone: This could be a read error, since a much larger clone is one nucleotide away. Other DNA sequences in the same sample also yield this CDR3. The CDR3 bases are TGTGCCAGCAGCTTGCAAGGAATGTCAGATACGCAGTATTTT. This translates into CASSLQGMSDTQYF. The chain joins TRBV5-4 to TRBJ2-3; D unresolved. The CDR3 covers 14 residues. Trimming took 1 base from V and 4 from J, leaving 10 bases between them. Germline CDR1 is SGHNT and CDR2 is YYREEE (reference sequence). The full variable domain, completed using reference TRBV5-4 and TRBJ2-3, is ETGVTQSPTHLIKTRGQQVTLRCSSQSGHNTVSWYQQALGQGPQFIFQYYREEENGRGNFPPRFSGLQFPNYSSELNVNALELDDSALYLCASSLQGMSDTQYFGPGTRLTVL.

The chain employs TRBV11-1 and TRBJ2-5; 7 bases match TRBD1. Germline CDR1 SGHAT, CDR2 FQDESV (reference sequence). With V trimmed by 5 bases and J by 1 base, 13 bases remained unmatched. This CDR3 region has 17 residues. As DNA, the CDR3 is TGTGCCAGCAGCAAAGGACAGGATCCTCTAGCCCAAGAGACCCAGTACTTC. Translated: CASSKGQDPLAQETQYF.

The table lists this clone with a count of one. J is TRBJ2-1 and V is TRBV7-3, with 9 bases lining up with TRBD2. V lost 0 bases to trimming and J lost 3 bases; unmatched junction nucleotides: 3. This CDR3 has 16 amino acids. CDR1 and CDR2 (germline): SGHTA, FQGTGA. The CDR3 protein is CASSLTSGRHYNEQFF. The CDR3 DNA is TGTGCCAGCAGCTTAACTAGCGGGAGACACTACAATGAGCAGTTCTTC.

This clone was detected only a few times. The chain recombines TRBV28 with TRBJ1-5, with a tentative D call TRBD1 (5 bases). The CDR3 spans 15 residues. Trimming removed 7 bases at V and 3 bases at J, with 16 bases between. Germline V gene lookup returns CDR1 MDHEN and CDR2 SYDVKM. The CDR3 DNA is TGTGCCAGCACAAAGCTCGGCAGGGACAATCAGCCCCAGCATTTT. Its translation: CASTKLGRDNQPQHF.

The J gene is TRBJ1-3, the V gene TRBV10-3, with a tentative D call TRBD1 (5 bases). The CDR3 totals 17 residues. V was cut by 1 base and J by 0 bases, with 13 bases left in between. Germline CDR1 and CDR2: ENHRY and SYGVKD. CDR3 region: CAISELANRYSGNTIYF. DNA of the CDR3: TGTGCCATCAGTGAGTTGGCGAACAGGTACTCTGGAAACACCATATATTTT.

The chain couples TRBV5-1 to TRBJ2-2; 13 positions match TRBD2. V was clipped by 0 bases and J by 6 bases; unmatched bases: 2. The CDR3 totals 16 residues. From germline, CDR1 is SGHRS and CDR2 YFSETQ. CDR3 in DNA: TGCGCCAGCAGCTTGGCTGGACTAGCGGGAGCCGGGGAGCTGTTTTTT. Its translation: CASSLAGLAGAGELFF.

The chain recombines TRBV19 with TRBJ2-1; 9 nucleotides align to TRBD2. J gave up 6 bases and V 5 bases, and 11 bases lay outside the gene matches. The germline V gene encodes CDR1 LNHDA and CDR2 SQIVND (reference sequence). This CDR3 region has 16 residues. The CDR3 sequence: CASSLGGRASGNEQFF. CDR3 nucleotide sequence: TGTGCCAGTAGTTTGGGCGGGAGGGCCTCCGGCAATGAGCAGTTCTTC.

This chain connects TRBV5-1 to TRBJ2-7; D may be TRBD1 or TRBD2 (5 bases each). Germline CDR1 is SGHRS and CDR2 is YFSETQ. With 4 bases removed from V and 4 bases from J, the gap between germline ends came to 15 bases. CDR3 size: 14 residues. Written as DNA, the CDR3 is TGCGCCAGCAGCCCATGGGACCCACCATACGAGCAGTACTTC. This translates into CASSPWDPPYEQYF.